Sequencing of this T cell receptor beta chain was carried out in a study of T cell responses to AZD1222 COVID-19 vaccine (dated by TCRdb to about 2021). With regard to the full study: A total of just over 230 trial participants underwent TCR sequencing, of whom 200 to 220 received two doses of AZD1222 and about 26 received two doses of the MenACWY control vaccine. Trial participants were enrolled by age into 18-55, 56-69 and 70-plus year subgroups, with roughly 160, 29 and 62 TCR-sequenced participants respectively. The study at large found these results: Reportedly, close to half of the unique spike-specific TCRs recognized epitopes lying outside the regions that are mutated in the B.1.351 and B.1.1.7 variants. Vaccine-associated CD4 TCRs spanned the whole spike protein, with dominant responses in regions 160-218 and 743-854. Participants were mostly white British, with more females than males. The authors suggested clonal diversity may have been underestimated. Conclusions about previously exposed vaccinees are limited because only five to seven AZD1222 recipients were SARS-CoV-2 seropositive at baseline. The 56-69-year group was small, and its depth increase did not reach significance, likely because of low power. Because no samples from the day 14 peak response were available, repertoires could be characterized only after the peak T cell response. After two AZD1222 doses, spike-specific TCR breadth and depth were significantly higher than at day 0 and than in MenACWY recipients.

The CDR3 regions of human TCRbeta chains were subjected to immunosequencing. The authors' analysis ran thus. Repertoire TCRs were checked for matches against a reference library of SARS-CoV-2-specific TCRs that had been generated using the MIRA antigen-specificity platform. Breadth was defined as the fraction of unique TCRs that were SARS-CoV-2-associated, and depth was defined as the fraction of total T cells that were SARS-CoV-2-associated. Using the MIRA data, each spike-specific TCR was mapped to the spike region that the TCR reacts to and placed in a CD4 or CD8 class. Log10-transformed breadth and depth values were compared by one-way ANOVA with Sidak's multiple comparisons tests. This is the immuneACCESS table as TCRdb keeps it, with only in-frame sequences that have V and J called. A part of the clones is gone; compared with another copy, unresolved V genes explain less than half, and the rest is unexplained. The V and J calls and clone size were taken over from that table, and D and trimming were inferred from the DNA. This sample is represented by under 100,000 clones; roughly 89% of them were singletons. Clones ranked in the top ten supply approximately 5.3% of the sample.

V is reduced by 0 bases and J by 7 bases, leaving a spacing of 9 bases between them. CDR1 and CDR2, per the germline V gene, are SGHNT and YENEEA. The CDR3, from cysteine to phenylalanine, totals 13 residues. The kept DNA is CDR3 alone, 39 bases in frame from the first base. Details on this clone: This receptor's antigen is unknown. Base qualities were left out, and no much larger clone turns up one base away.

The time point label, as the study defines it: about 28 days (+/-7) after the second vaccine dose. AZD1222 recipients given second doses at about 4 weeks or at about 12 weeks were pooled, since spike-specific TCR depth and breadth were not found to differ between the two schedules. Samples from vaccinated people were obtained from the UK trials COV001 and COV002, which included a single-blind randomized controlled phase 2/3 trial of AZD1222 (ChAdOx1 nCoV-19) in healthy adults. For TCRbeta chain sequencing, PBMC samples from trial participants were taken at day 0 and at day 28 after the second dose.

The sequence came from an adult who received the AZD1222 COVID-19 vaccine. Sequencing used peripheral blood, obtained 28 days after the second AZD1222 dose. The chain couples TRBV11-3 to TRBJ1-1, with no confidently assigned D gene. The CDR3 protein: CASSLDSSGEAFF. The bases are TGTGCCAGCAGCTTAGACAGCTCAGGTGAAGCTTTCTTT.